Described below is a single TCR beta chain sequence and its context. The V segment lost 5 bases and the J segment 4 bases; nucleotides outside the gene matches: 13. This CDR3 is 16 amino acids long. Germline values: CDR1 LGHDT, CDR2 YNNKEL (reference sequence). The data were taken from a study of blood T cell repertoires in COVID-19. Background on the study: Spain, Italy and the United States supplied samples that represented acute and convalescent COVID-19.

In terms of age and location, participants ranged from roughly 18 to 100 years and lived in under 30 US areas. In the original analysis: Amplification of reference gene primers was used by the study to estimate nucleated cell counts. Generated by immunoSEQ multiplex PCR, the TCRdb table keeps only in-frame clones and is missing some. V and J calls and clone size are copied from that table; D and trimming were computed from the DNA. The sample shows about 430,000 clones, about 88% of them seen only once. The clonotype was recovered from a woman in her late teens or twenties who had been exposed to COVID-19. The rearrangement links TRBV3-1 (or the pseudogene TRBV3-2) to TRBJ2-5, with TRBD2 matching over 7 bases. Sequencing input: PBMCs or T cells enriched from blood (not recorded which). The CDR3 nucleotides are TGTGCCAGCAGCGCGAATGTGGGAGGGATGGGAGAGACCCAGTACTTC. Translated: CASSANVGGMGETQYF.